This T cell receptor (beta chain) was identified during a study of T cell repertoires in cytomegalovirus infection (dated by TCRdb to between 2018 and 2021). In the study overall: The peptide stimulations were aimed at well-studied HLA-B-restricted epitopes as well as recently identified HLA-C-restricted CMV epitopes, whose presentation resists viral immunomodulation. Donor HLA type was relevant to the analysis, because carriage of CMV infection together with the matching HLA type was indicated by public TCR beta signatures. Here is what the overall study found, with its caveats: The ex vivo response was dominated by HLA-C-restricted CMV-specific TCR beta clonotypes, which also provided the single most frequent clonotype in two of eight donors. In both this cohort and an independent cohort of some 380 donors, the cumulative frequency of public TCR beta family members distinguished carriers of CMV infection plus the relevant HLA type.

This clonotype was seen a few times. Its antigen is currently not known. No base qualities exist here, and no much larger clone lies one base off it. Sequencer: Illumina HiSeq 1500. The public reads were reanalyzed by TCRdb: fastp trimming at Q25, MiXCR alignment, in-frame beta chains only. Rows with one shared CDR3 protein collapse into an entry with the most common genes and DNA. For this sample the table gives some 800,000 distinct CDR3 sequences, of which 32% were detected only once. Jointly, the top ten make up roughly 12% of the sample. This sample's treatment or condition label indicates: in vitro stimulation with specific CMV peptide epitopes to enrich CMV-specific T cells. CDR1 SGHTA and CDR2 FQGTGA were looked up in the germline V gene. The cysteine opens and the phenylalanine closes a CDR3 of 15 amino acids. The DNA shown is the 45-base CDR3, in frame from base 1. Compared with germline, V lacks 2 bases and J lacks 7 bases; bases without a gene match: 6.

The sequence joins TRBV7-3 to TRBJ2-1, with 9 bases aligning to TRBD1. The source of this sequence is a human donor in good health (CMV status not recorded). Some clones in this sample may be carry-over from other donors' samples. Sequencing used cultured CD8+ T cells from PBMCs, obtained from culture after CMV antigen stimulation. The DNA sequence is TGTGCCAGCAGCTTACTGGGACAGGGCTCGAATGAGCAGTTCTTC. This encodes CASSLLGQGSNEQFF.